The rows below give T cell receptor beta chains drawn from one sample of a study of blood T cell repertoires in COVID-19. Generated by immunoSEQ multiplex PCR, the TCRdb table keeps only in-frame clones and is missing some. The table records approximately 130,000 clones, 80% to 90% of them present only once. Source material: peripheral blood. The origin of the receptors is a man in his 70s with active or convalescent COVID-19. The CDR3 runs from the conserved cysteine through the conserved F or W. D genes are given only for firm matches. Only some rows state a clone size, as once, few, many or a class for expanded clones.

V: TRBV27; J: TRBJ1-4; size: -; D: -; CDR3: CASSSVATNEKLFF; DNA: TGTGCCAGCAGTTCCGTTGCAACTAATGAAAAACTGTTTTTT
V: TRBV15; J: TRBJ1-2; size: -; D: TRBD1; CDR3: CATSRDRDTRGYTF; DNA: TGTGCCACCAGCAGGGACAGGGATACGCGAGGCTACACCTTC
V: TRBV10-2; J: TRBJ2-7; size: few; D: TRBD1; CDR3: CASSDLWTGGEQYF; DNA: TGCGCCAGCAGTGACCTTTGGACAGGGGGTGAGCAGTACTTC
V: TRBV2; J: TRBJ2-1; size: once; D: -; CDR3: CASTVVDGNEQFF; DNA: TGTGCCAGCACCGTGGTAGATGGCAATGAGCAGTTCTTC
V: TRBV28; J: TRBJ2-7; size: once; D: TRBD1; CDR3: CASGELDRVAYEQYF; DNA: TGTGCCAGCGGAGAGCTGGACAGGGTGGCCTACGAGCAGTACTTC
V: TRBV30; J: TRBJ2-7; size: -; D: TRBD2; CDR3: CAWAGLARNYEQYF; DNA: TGTGCCTGGGCTGGACTAGCCCGCAACTACGAGCAGTACTTC
V: TRBV7-6; J: TRBJ1-5; size: -; D: TRBD1; CDR3: CASSPRQGGGAGGNQPQHF; DNA: TGTGCCAGCAGCCCCCGACAGGGTGGGGGTGCTGGGGGCAATCAGCCCCAGCATTTT
V: TRBV28; J: TRBJ2-7; size: -; D: TRBD1; CDR3: CASSQGARYEQYF; DNA: TGTGCCAGCAGTCAGGGGGCCCGGTACGAGCAGTACTTC
V: TRBV18; J: TRBJ2-1; size: -; D: TRBD2; CDR3: CASSPGGGANEQFF; DNA: TGTGCCAGCTCACCCGGCGGGGGGGCGAATGAGCAGTTCTTC
V: TRBV4-1; J: TRBJ2-2; size: -; D: -; CDR3: CASSLGQGRNTGELFF; DNA: TGCGCCAGCAGCCTAGGGCAGGGGCGGAACACCGGGGAGCTGTTTTTT
V: TRBV3-1/TRBV3-2; J: TRBJ2-3; size: -; D: TRBD2; CDR3: CASSQPSGGTDTQYF; DNA: TGTGCCAGCAGCCAACCTAGCGGAGGCACAGATACGCAGTATTTT
V: TRBV9; J: TRBJ1-4; size: -; D: -; CDR3: CASSARATNEKLFF; DNA: TGTGCCAGCAGCGCCAGGGCAACTAATGAAAAACTGTTTTTT
V: TRBV27; J: TRBJ1-2; size: -; D: -; CDR3: CASSLGSQRGYTF; DNA: TGTGCCAGCAGCTTAGGTTCCCAGCGGGGCTACACCTTC
V: TRBV6-1; J: TRBJ2-1; size: -; D: -; CDR3: CASSEFKQVPYNEQFF; DNA: TGTGCCAGCAGTGAATTTAAACAGGTCCCCTACAATGAGCAGTTCTTC
V: TRBV28; J: TRBJ1-1; size: -; D: -; CDR3: CASRISGNTEAFF; DNA: TGTGCCAGCAGGATCTCGGGGAACACTGAAGCTTTCTTT
V: TRBV29-1; J: TRBJ1-1; size: -; D: -; CDR3: CSVEGQGNTEAFF; DNA: TGCAGCGTTGAGGGCCAGGGGAACACTGAAGCTTTCTTT
V: TRBV18; J: TRBJ1-2; size: -; D: -; CDR3: CASSPSRDYGYTF; DNA: TGTGCCAGCTCACCAAGTCGGGACTATGGCTACACCTTC
V: TRBV27; J: TRBJ2-1; size: -; D: TRBD2; CDR3: CASSSPGLAGDDYNEQFF; DNA: TGTGCCAGCAGTTCCCCCGGACTAGCGGGAGATGACTACAATGAGCAGTTCTTC
V: TRBV28; J: TRBJ1-2; size: -; D: TRBD1; CDR3: CASSPTPGQGGYTF; DNA: TGTGCCAGCAGTCCAACCCCGGGACAGGGAGGCTACACCTTC
V: TRBV27; J: TRBJ2-7; size: -; D: -; CDR3: CASKFKPGYEQYF; DNA: TGTGCCAGCAAGTTCAAACCCGGCTACGAGCAGTACTTC
V: TRBV5-1; J: TRBJ1-4; size: -; D: -; CDR3: CASSLDTSNEKLFF; DNA: TGCGCCAGCAGCTTGGACACGTCTAATGAAAAACTGTTTTTT
V: TRBV5-4; J: TRBJ1-5; size: few; D: TRBD1; CDR3: CASSFRDSLKPQHF; DNA: TGTGCCAGCAGCTTCCGGGACAGTTTAAAGCCCCAGCATTTT
V: TRBV7-6; J: TRBJ1-3; size: -; D: TRBD1; CDR3: CASSPRTGGAVEGNTIYF; DNA: TGTGCCAGCAGCCCAAGGACAGGGGGCGCGGTAGAAGGAAACACCATATATTTT
V: TRBV7-2; J: TRBJ1-5; size: -; D: -; CDR3: CASSLHVQGGNQPQHF; DNA: TGTGCCAGCAGCTTACACGTACAGGGAGGCAATCAGCCCCAGCATTTT
V: TRBV6-5; J: TRBJ1-3; size: -; D: -; CDR3: CASSYSGAGNTIYF; DNA: TGTGCCAGCAGTTACTCAGGGGCTGGAAACACCATATATTTT
V: TRBV5-1; J: TRBJ2-2; size: few; D: TRBD2; CDR3: CASSSSGRAGNTGELFF; DNA: TGCGCCAGCAGCTCCAGCGGGAGGGCCGGGAACACCGGGGAGCTGTTTTTT
V: TRBV28; J: TRBJ2-7; size: -; D: TRBD2; CDR3: CASTGGVYEQYF; DNA: TGTGCCAGCACGGGGGGGGTTTACGAGCAGTACTTC
V: TRBV28; J: TRBJ1-1; size: once; D: -; CDR3: CASSLVTVTEAFF; DNA: TGTGCCAGCAGTTTGGTTACTGTTACTGAAGCTTTCTTT
V: TRBV11-2; J: TRBJ2-1; size: -; D: TRBD2; CDR3: CASSLSVAGPKGIRNEQFF; DNA: TGTGCCAGCAGCCTCTCGGTAGCGGGACCAAAAGGGATTCGGAATGAGCAGTTCTTC
V: TRBV18; J: TRBJ1-3; size: -; D: -; CDR3: CASSQNSDSSGNTIYF; DNA: TGTGCCAGCTCCCAGAACAGCGACAGCTCTGGAAACACCATATATTTT
V: TRBV24-1; J: TRBJ1-2; size: -; D: -; CDR3: CATSDPVSREDGYTF; DNA: TGTGCCACCAGTGATCCGGTAAGCAGGGAGGACGGCTACACCTTC
V: TRBV19; J: TRBJ1-1; size: -; D: TRBD1; CDR3: CASSRDRVNTEAFF; DNA: TGTGCCAGTAGCAGAGACAGGGTGAACACTGAAGCTTTCTTT
V: TRBV10-2; J: TRBJ2-2; size: -; D: TRBD1; CDR3: CASSEDGTGGFDTGELFF; DNA: TGCGCCAGCAGTGAGGATGGGACAGGGGGCTTCGACACCGGGGAGCTGTTTTTT
V: TRBV9; J: TRBJ2-1; size: -; D: TRBD1; CDR3: CASSTSYGQGVYNEQFF; DNA: TGTGCCAGCAGCACGTCCTATGGACAGGGGGTATACAATGAGCAGTTCTTC
V: TRBV7-8; J: TRBJ1-5; size: -; D: TRBD1; CDR3: CASSPGTGEHQPQHF; DNA: TGTGCCAGCAGCCCCGGAACAGGGGAACATCAGCCCCAGCATTTT
V: TRBV4-1; J: TRBJ2-1; size: -; D: -; CDR3: CASSQGLSGSYNEQFF; DNA: TGCGCCAGCAGCCAAGGGCTTAGCGGATCTTACAATGAGCAGTTCTTC
V: TRBV3-1/TRBV3-2; J: TRBJ1-2; size: few; D: -; CDR3: CASSPSPRGYGYTF; DNA: TGTGCCAGCAGCCCGAGCCCTAGGGGGTATGGCTACACCTTC
V: TRBV2; J: TRBJ2-2; size: once; D: -; CDR3: CASSENGQNTGELFF; DNA: TGTGCCAGCAGTGAGAACGGACAGAACACCGGGGAGCTGTTTTTT
V: TRBV19; J: TRBJ2-3; size: -; D: TRBD2; CDR3: CASSPLAGAADTQYF; DNA: TGTGCCAGTAGTCCCCTAGCGGGAGCGGCAGATACGCAGTATTTT
V: TRBV28; J: TRBJ2-3; size: -; D: TRBD2; CDR3: CASREGLAGGNTQYF; DNA: TGTGCCAGCAGGGAGGGACTAGCGGGGGGTAATACGCAGTATTTT
V: TRBV27; J: TRBJ2-1; size: -; D: -; CDR3: CASSALETYNEQFF; DNA: TGTGCCAGCAGTGCTCTAGAGACCTACAATGAGCAGTTCTTC
V: TRBV10-3; J: TRBJ2-3; size: -; D: -; CDR3: CAISDGAMGFTDTQYF; DNA: TGTGCCATCAGTGATGGAGCGATGGGTTTCACAGATACGCAGTATTTT